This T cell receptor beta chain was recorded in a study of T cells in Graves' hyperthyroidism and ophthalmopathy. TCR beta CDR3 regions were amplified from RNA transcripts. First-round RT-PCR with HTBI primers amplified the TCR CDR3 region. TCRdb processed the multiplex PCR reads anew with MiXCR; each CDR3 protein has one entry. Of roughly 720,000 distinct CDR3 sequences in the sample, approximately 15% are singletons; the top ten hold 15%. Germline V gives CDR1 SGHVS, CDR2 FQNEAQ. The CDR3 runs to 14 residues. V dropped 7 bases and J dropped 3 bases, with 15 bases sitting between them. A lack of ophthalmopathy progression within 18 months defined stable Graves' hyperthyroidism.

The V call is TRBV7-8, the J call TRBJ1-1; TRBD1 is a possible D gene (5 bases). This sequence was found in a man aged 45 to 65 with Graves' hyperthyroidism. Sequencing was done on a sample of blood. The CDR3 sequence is CASTKGSWDTEAFF. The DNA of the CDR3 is TGTGCCAGCACTAAGGGGTCGTGGGACACTGAAGCTTTCTTT.